These 23 T cell receptor beta chains came from one sample sequenced in a study of control samples from healthy donors and cancer patients. The repertoire was sequenced with immunoSEQ multiplex PCR; TCRdb's copy has only in-frame clones and lacks some. In the table there are just under 65,000 clones, roughly 85% of which are singletons. The sequenced sample was blood. The receptors shown here come from a middle-aged man in good health.

This clone was seen only a few times. The rearrangement links TRBV18 to TRBJ1-5; TRBD1 is a possible D gene (6 bases). Germline CDR1 is KGHSH and CDR2 is LQKENI. The CDR3 contains 15 residues. Trimming removed 4 bases at V and 0 bases at J, with 10 bases between. Here the CDR3 DNA reads TGTGCCAGCTCACTAGACAGGTATAGCAATCAGCCCCAGCATTTT. This translates into CASSLDRYSNQPQHF.

V and J are TRBV2 and TRBJ2-4; D gene uncertain. This CDR3 comprises 14 residues. V lost 8 bases, J lost 3 bases, and 14 bases lay in between. Per the germline V gene, CDR1 is SNHLY and CDR2 is FYNNEI. CDR3 in amino acids: CASHGDGRKNIQYF. Here the CDR3 DNA reads TGTGCCAGCCATGGGGATGGCCGCAAAAACATTCAGTACTTC.

The chain carries TRBV11-2 and TRBJ2-7; D gene unclear. CDR3 size: 17 residues. The germline CDR1 and CDR2 sequences are SGHAT and FQNNGV. V dropped 0 bases and J dropped 5 bases, with 20 bases sitting between them. In DNA, the CDR3 is TGTGCCAGCAGCTTAGAATTCTCGGGCAGAAAACATCACGAGCAGTACTTC. Its translation is CASSLEFSGRKHHEQYF.

The chain uses TRBV29-1 and TRBJ1-2; D remains unclear. The length of the CDR3 is 14 residues. Germline V gene sequence: CDR1 SQVTM, CDR2 ANQGSEA. V shed 3 bases and J shed 2 bases, with 13 bases lying between them. The CDR3 here is CSVENPGSNYGYTF. The CDR3 DNA follows: TGCAGCGTTGAGAATCCGGGATCCAACTATGGCTACACCTTC.

The chain is built from TRBV2 and TRBJ1-4; 12 nucleotides agree with TRBD1. This CDR3 is built from 16 residues. Trimming cost V 6 bases and J 2 bases; bases outside gene matches: 4. Germline V gives CDR1 SNHLY, CDR2 FYNNEI. The CDR3 loop reads CASRGDRGPTNEKLFF. As DNA, the CDR3 is TGTGCCAGCAGGGGGGACAGGGGGCCGACTAATGAAAAACTGTTTTTT.

The chain carries TRBV15 and TRBJ1-3; TRBD1 might be the D (5 bases). The V gene lost 4 bases and the J gene lost 0 bases, with 13 bases spanning the gap. The CDR3 runs to 16 residues. The germline CDR1 and CDR2 sequences are LNHNV and YYDKDF (reference sequence). The CDR3 sequence: CATSIGDRRSGNTIYF. CDR3 DNA sequence: TGTGCCACCAGCATAGGGGACCGACGCTCTGGAAACACCATATATTTT. Supplemented by reference TRBV15 and TRBJ1-3, the full variable domain reads DAMVIQNPRYQVTQFGKPVTLSCSQTLNHNVMYWYQQKSSQAPKLLFHYYDKDFNNEADTPDNFQSRRPNTSFCFLDIRSPGLGDTAMYLCATSIGDRRSGNTIYFGEGSWLTVV.

This sequence joins TRBV7-9 and TRBJ1-6; tentatively, D is TRBD1 (5 bases). The CDR3 loop spans 14 amino acids. Trimming pared 5 bases from V and 7 bases from J, leaving 12 bases between. CDR1 SEHNR and CDR2 FQNEAQ come from the germline V gene (reference sequence). CDR3 in DNA: TGTGCCAGCAGCGTAGGACACCCAAATTCACCCCTCCACTTT. It encodes CASSVGHPNSPLHF.

The V call is TRBV28, the J call TRBJ1-4; a weak D match, TRBD1 (6 bases). Germline CDR1 is MDHEN and CDR2 is SYDVKM. Between the trimmed V and J ends, which lost 8 bases and 8 bases, there was a span of 18 bases. The CDR3 loop spans 14 amino acids. The CDR3 spells CASRRGGSREKLFF. CDR3 coding DNA: TGTGCCAGCCGGAGAGGGGGGTCGAGGGAAAAACTGTTTTTT. Using reference TRBV28 and TRBJ1-4 for the parts outside the CDR3, the full variable domain is DVKVTQSSRYLVKRTGEKVFLECVQDMDHENMFWYRQDPGLGLRLIYFSYDVKMKEKGDIPEGYSVSREKKERFSLILESASTNQTSMYLCASRRGGSREKLFFGSGTQLSVL.

This chain uses TRBV2 with TRBJ1-5; D remains ambiguous. The CDR3 consists of 14 residues. Between the trimmed V and J ends, which lost 3 bases and 6 bases, there was a span of 12 bases. Germline lookup yields CDR1 SNHLY and CDR2 FYNNEI. In nucleotides, the CDR3 is TGTGCCAGCAGTGAGAGCGAGAATATTCAGCCCCAGCATTTT. As protein: CASSESENIQPQHF.

This clone was seen once. This sequence joins TRBV27 and TRBJ2-3; 8 bases map to TRBD1. In germline, CDR1 is MNHEY, CDR2 SMNVEV (reference sequence). CDR3 length: 15 amino acids. The V gene end was trimmed by 6 bases and the J gene end by 0 bases; junction bases not matched to a gene: 5. DNA for the CDR3: TGTGCCAGCAGGGACCGGGACAGGAGCACAGATACGCAGTATTTT. Translation gives CASRDRDRSTDTQYF.

V is TRBV29-1 and J is TRBJ2-2, with D possibly being TRBD2 (5 bases). Germline loops: CDR1 SQVTM, CDR2 ANQGSEA. V lost 5 bases and J lost 0, with 10 bases in between. The CDR3 runs 14 residues. The CDR3 reads CSVSGFANTGELFF. CDR3 coding DNA: TGCAGCGTTTCGGGGTTCGCGAACACCGGGGAGCTGTTTTTT.

The J gene is TRBJ1-1, the V gene TRBV15; tentatively, D is TRBD1 (6 bases). The germline gives CDR1 LNHNV, CDR2 YYDKDF (reference sequence). The V end lost 2 bases, the J end lost 8 bases, and 15 bases lay between the germline ends. CDR3 length: 14 residues. As DNA, the CDR3 is TGTGCCACCAGCAGATCCCGGGACATCCCAGAAGCTTTCTTT. Its protein is CATSRSRDIPEAFF.

This chain uses TRBV5-1 with TRBJ2-1; D is unresolved. Trimming took off 0 bases at V and 3 bases at J, with 7 bases between the two ends. CDR1 SGHRS and CDR2 YFSETQ come from the germline V gene. This CDR3 spans 14 amino acids. Here the CDR3 reads CASSLVGNYNEQFF. The CDR3 nucleotides read TGCGCCAGCAGCTTGGTAGGGAACTACAATGAGCAGTTCTTC.

This clone was seen a handful of times. The rearrangement joins TRBV2 to TRBJ1-5; 7 nucleotides agree with TRBD1. Germline CDR1 SNHLY, CDR2 FYNNEI. The junction had 7 bases not matched to a gene; V was cut back by 7 bases and J by 4 bases. The CDR3 extends over 14 amino acids. CDR3 sequence: CASTLMTGNQPQHF. CDR3 DNA sequence: TGTGCCAGCACCCTAATGACAGGGAATCAGCCCCAGCATTTT. Complete variable domain (other parts from reference TRBV2 and TRBJ1-5): EPEVTQTPSHQVTQMGQEVILRCVPISNHLYFYWYRQILGQKVEFLVSFYNNEISEKSEIFDDQFSVERPDGSNFTLKIRSTKLEDSAMYFCASTLMTGNQPQHFGDGTRLSIL.

In nucleotides, the CDR3 is TGTGCCAGCAGTTTTAAGAGGGGCAGGAGTCAGCCCCAGCATTTT. This codes for CASSFKRGRSQPQHF. The J gene is TRBJ1-5, the V gene TRBV28, with D perhaps matching TRBD1 (5 bases). V was shortened by 3 bases and J by 6 bases, with 15 bases between the two germline ends. The CDR3 loop spans 15 amino acids. Per the germline V gene, CDR1 is MDHEN and CDR2 is SYDVKM.

V is TRBV28 and J is TRBJ1-6; a possible D gene is TRBD1 (5 bases). Per germline, CDR1 MDHEN and CDR2 SYDVKM. Trimming shortened V by 2 bases and J by 8 bases, and 13 bases separated the two germline ends. The CDR3 runs to 15 residues. CDR3 residues: CASSLKAFRDSPLHF. CDR3 bases: TGTGCCAGCAGTTTAAAAGCCTTCAGGGATTCACCCCTCCACTTT.

The rearrangement uses TRBV12-5 and TRBJ1-1, with a tentative D call TRBD1 (6 bases). Deletions cut 0 bases from V and 4 bases from J, with 12 bases between. Germline V CDR1 and CDR2: LGHNT, FRNRAP. The CDR3 totals 15 residues. The CDR3 here is CASGLVTWGPTEAFF. The CDR3 DNA follows: TGTGCTAGTGGTTTGGTAACCTGGGGGCCCACTGAAGCTTTCTTT.

DNA for the CDR3: TGTGCCAGCAGTGAGAGACGGGGCTATGGCTACACCTTC. This gives the protein CASSERRGYGYTF. The rearrangement uses TRBV2 and TRBJ1-2; D is unresolved. The length of the CDR3 is 13 residues. Germline loops: CDR1 SNHLY, CDR2 FYNNEI. The V end was cut by 3 bases, the J end by 4 bases, with 9 bases between. Filled out from reference TRBV2 and TRBJ1-2, the complete variable domain reads EPEVTQTPSHQVTQMGQEVILRCVPISNHLYFYWYRQILGQKVEFLVSFYNNEISEKSEIFDDQFSVERPDGSNFTLKIRSTKLEDSAMYFCASSERRGYGYTFGSGTRLTVV.

The V and J genes are TRBV6-2 or TRBV6-3 and TRBJ1-1, with 8 nucleotides matching TRBD1. The CDR3 is made up of 14 amino acids. J was trimmed by 4 bases and V by 2 bases; bases with no gene match: 3. Germline V gives CDR1 MNHEY, CDR2 SVGEGT. The CDR3 loop is CASSYIQGATEAFF. The CDR3 nucleotides are TGTGCCAGCAGTTACATCCAGGGGGCCACTGAAGCTTTCTTT.

This clone was found a few times. This sequence joins TRBV20-1 and TRBJ2-2; D is unclear. This CDR3 is 14 amino acids long. Trimming took 3 bases from V and 1 from J, leaving 9 bases between them. Per germline, CDR1 DFQATT and CDR2 SNEGSKA (reference sequence). The CDR3 bases are TGCAGTGCTAGTAATAGGATGAACACCGGGGAGCTGTTTTTT. Translating it yields CSASNRMNTGELFF.

The genes are TRBV9 and TRBJ2-3; 8 bases map to TRBD2. The CDR3 extends over 16 amino acids. Trimming removed 0 bases from V and 2 bases from J; junction bases left unmatched: 5. The germline gives CDR1 SGDLS, CDR2 YYNGEE. CDR3 bases: TGTGCCAGCAGCGTAGGTGGGACTAGATACACAGATACGCAGTATTTT. Its protein is CASSVGGTRYTDTQYF.

The J gene is TRBJ1-2, the V gene TRBV7-5; TRBD1 is taken as the D call from the table, unchecked against the DNA. TRBV7-5 is classified as a pseudogene. The CDR3 is made up of 17 amino acids. The CDR3 DNA reads TGTGCCAGAAGCACCCCTCACCTGGGACAGGGGGCCTATGGCTACACCTTC. Residues: CARSTPHLGQGAYGYTF.

V gene TRBV6-1 combines with J gene TRBJ1-1; D call uncertain. The CDR3 is made up of 13 amino acids. CDR1 MNHNS and CDR2 SASEGT come from the germline V gene. The V and J ends lost 0 bases and 0 bases respectively, with 2 bases between them. The CDR3 coding sequence is TGTGCCAGCAGTGAAGCTTTGAACACTGAAGCTTTCTTT. Residues: CASSEALNTEAFF.